This T cell receptor beta chain was sequenced in a study of long-term antiretroviral therapy in people with HIV. V lost 3 bases and J lost 3, with 12 bases in between. The CDR3 length is 14 residues. Germline values: CDR1 MDHEN, CDR2 SYDVKM. Investigators performed immunoSEQ version v3.0 at survey level. Only in-frame clones appear in the TCRdb table, and some are missing; sequencing was by immunoSEQ multiplex PCR. The sample comprises 40,000 or so clones, around 83% of which are singletons, and less than 8% rests with the top ten. The sequence derives from a man younger than 30 with HIV. The V call is TRBV28, the J call TRBJ2-7; possible D gene TRBD2, 7 bases. The sequences come from unsorted PBMCs, collected 1 year after starting antiretroviral therapy. As DNA, the CDR3 is TGTGCCAGCAGTTTTAGGGAGGGGGTCTACGAGCAGTACTTC. Encoded protein: CASSFREGVYEQYF. Drawing the rest from reference TRBV28 and TRBJ2-7, the complete variable domain is DVKVTQSSRYLVKRTGEKVFLECVQDMDHENMFWYRQDPGLGLRLIYFSYDVKMKEKGDIPEGYSVSREKKERFSLILESASTNQTSMYLCASSFREGVYEQYFGPGTRLTVT.